This is a list of T cell receptor beta chains from one sample in a study of shared clonotypes between healthy human individuals. Clones were read by immunoSEQ multiplex PCR, and TCRdb kept only the in-frame ones, dropping some. The sample lists approximately 500,000 clones, roughly 78% seen once, with approximately 12% in the top ten. The sequencing input was PBMCs. Receptors were obtained from a middle-aged woman in good health. Some clones in this sample may be carry-over from other donors' samples. Each CDR3 is given with its conserved first and last residue. The order of the fields is J gene, clone size, V gene, D gene, CDR3 protein, CDR3 DNA. D genes are given only for firm matches. Not all rows give a size; the values are once, few, many and, for expanded clones, a class.

J: TRBJ2-3
size: once
V: TRBV9
D: -
CDR3: CASSVGPSTDTQYF
DNA: TGTGCCAGCAGCGTAGGGCCTAGCACAGATACGCAGTATTTT

J: TRBJ2-1
size: -
V: TRBV28
D: -
CDR3: CASSLPLNNEQFF
DNA: TGTGCCAGCAGTTTACCCTTGAACAATGAGCAGTTCTTC

J: TRBJ2-7
size: -
V: TRBV11-2
D: -
CDR3: CASSPGQLSSYEQYF
DNA: TGTGCCAGCAGCCCCGGACAGTTGAGCTCCTACGAGCAGTACTTC

J: TRBJ1-1
size: few
V: TRBV28
D: -
CDR3: CASTTTWNTEAFF
DNA: TGTGCCAGCACTACTACCTGGAACACTGAAGCTTTCTTT

J: TRBJ1-2
size: -
V: TRBV5-1
D: -
CDR3: CASSFTGSYGYTF
DNA: TGCGCCAGCAGCTTTACAGGGTCTTACGGCTACACCTTC

J: TRBJ2-7
size: -
V: TRBV7-2
D: TRBD2
CDR3: CASSWTSARYEQYF
DNA: TGTGCCAGCAGCTGGACTAGCGCTAGATACGAGCAGTACTTC

J: TRBJ2-1
size: many
V: TRBV30
D: -
CDR3: CAWMFTSYNEQFF
DNA: TGTGCCTGGATGTTTACGAGCTACAATGAGCAGTTCTTC

J: TRBJ1-5
size: -
V: TRBV19
D: -
CDR3: CASSIINNQPQHF
DNA: TGTGCCAGTAGTATAATTAACAATCAGCCCCAGCATTTT

J: TRBJ2-1
size: once
V: TRBV27
D: TRBD2
CDR3: CASSPLAGLNEQFF
DNA: TGTGCCAGCAGTCCCCTAGCGGGATTAAATGAGCAGTTCTTC

J: TRBJ2-2
size: once
V: TRBV19
D: TRBD1
CDR3: CASIRGGDVLDTGELFF
DNA: TGTGCCAGTATACGAGGGGGCGATGTGCTTGACACCGGGGAGCTGTTTTTT

J: TRBJ1-5
size: -
V: TRBV28
D: -
CDR3: CASSRTVNQPQHF
DNA: TGTGCCAGCAGTCGGACAGTCAATCAGCCCCAGCATTTT

J: TRBJ2-5
size: few
V: TRBV4-1
D: TRBD2
CDR3: CASSFRLAGGIETQYF
DNA: TGCGCCAGCAGCTTTCGACTAGCGGGAGGGATAGAGACCCAGTACTTC

J: TRBJ2-7
size: -
V: TRBV27
D: -
CDR3: CASTRLGSYEQYF
DNA: TGTGCCAGCACTCGTTTGGGATCCTACGAGCAGTACTTC

J: TRBJ2-3
size: -
V: TRBV6-6
D: -
CDR3: CASSAGGGAVTDTQYF
DNA: TGTGCCAGCAGTGCTGGAGGAGGTGCCGTCACAGATACGCAGTATTTT